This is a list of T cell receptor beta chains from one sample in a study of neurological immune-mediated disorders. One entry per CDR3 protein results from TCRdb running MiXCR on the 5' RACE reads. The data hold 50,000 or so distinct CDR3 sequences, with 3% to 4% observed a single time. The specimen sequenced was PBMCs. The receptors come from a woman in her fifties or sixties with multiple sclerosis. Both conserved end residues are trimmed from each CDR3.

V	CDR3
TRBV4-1	ASSQEFVQGFRSPLH
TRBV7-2	ASSSDRGGGKLF
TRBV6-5	ASSYEEGAAYEQY
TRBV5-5	ASSFTGQGPYGYT
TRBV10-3	AITPLRDRGLREQF
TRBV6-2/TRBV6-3	ASSPDRGNTEAF
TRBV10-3	ATHSNPPEGYEQY
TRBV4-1	ASSQVWEETQY
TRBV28	ASSLTPYEQY
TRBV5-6	ASSSGSLEY
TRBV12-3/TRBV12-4	ASSNHDSYGYT
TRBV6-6	ASTGSSYNEQF
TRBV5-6	ASSFQDRGRTQY
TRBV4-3	ASSQVSGGASEQF
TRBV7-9	ASSALVLRSTDTQY
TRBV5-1	ASSGTTGLQNTEAF
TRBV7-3	ASSLRGGDRGHTEAF
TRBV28	ASRFSDRSYNEQF
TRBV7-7	ASSFAPGGSYNEQF
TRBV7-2	ASSLAPWLKGEQY
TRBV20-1	SARNSGRVGNEQF
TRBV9	ASSRDSNYGYT
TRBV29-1	SVRTGGEKLF
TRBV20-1	SASRGHPNSPLH
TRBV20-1	SAATKLYGYT
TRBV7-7	ASGGSSNTGELF
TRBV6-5	ASIFYEQY
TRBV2	ASKGQSHTEAF
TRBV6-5	ASSYFRAGPYNEQF
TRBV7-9	ASSLNRDSYEQY
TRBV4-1	ASSQRTSGSFYNEQF
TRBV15	ATRPTGTGYNEQF
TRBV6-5	ASSYFGGPSTDTQY
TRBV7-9	ASRSTSRSYEQY
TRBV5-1	ASSFLAGGLYNEQF
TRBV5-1	ASSLEGNGEAF
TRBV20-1	SASLTSGYNEQF
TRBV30	AWTRRTSGRALDEQF
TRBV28	ASSLTGSTDTQY
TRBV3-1	ASSQRGALHTGELF